The rows below give T cell receptor beta chains drawn from one sample of a study of cytomegalovirus exposure and HLA in healthy donors. Sequenced by immunoSEQ multiplex PCR; TCRdb stores in-frame clones only, minus some. The data show about 140,000 clones, around 85% seen once. The sequenced sample consisted of PBMCs. These receptors all stem from a female donor in good health and CMV-seronegative. CDR3s include the opening cysteine and the closing phenylalanine or tryptophan. The D gene is left open where the match is weak. The size of a clone is reported for some rows only, either as once, few or many, or as a class for expanded clones.

V,size,J,D,DNA,CDR3
TRBV7-9,-,TRBJ2-3,TRBD2,TGTGCCAGCAGCTTAGGACTAGCGGGAGGGCCCGGCACAGATACGCAGTATTTT,CASSLGLAGGPGTDTQYF
TRBV28,-,TRBJ2-3,TRBD2,TGTGCCAGCAGTTTCCCCCTAGCGGGAGGCCCTACCGGGCTCGGCACAGATACGCAGTATTTT,CASSFPLAGGPTGLGTDTQYF
TRBV30,-,TRBJ2-3,TRBD1,TGTGCCTGGAGTAGACAGGGGGCATCGGAAGATACGCAGTATTTT,CAWSRQGASEDTQYF
TRBV19,-,TRBJ2-3,TRBD2,TGTGCCAGTAGTATCCTCCTAGCGGGGGGCACAGATACGCAGTATTTT,CASSILLAGGTDTQYF
TRBV5-1,-,TRBJ2-7,TRBD1,TGCGCCAGCAGCGAAGCCGGGACAGGGTTCGAGCAGTACTTC,CASSEAGTGFEQYF
TRBV7-2,few,TRBJ1-1,TRBD1,TGTGCCAGCAGCTTAGCGGGGACAGGGGTTGACACTGAAGCTTTCTTT,CASSLAGTGVDTEAFF
TRBV7-8,-,TRBJ2-7,TRBD2,TGTGCCAGCAGCCCGGGACTAGCGGACTACGAGCAGTACTTC,CASSPGLADYEQYF
TRBV6-1,-,TRBJ2-2,TRBD2,TGTGCCAGCAGTCAGGGACTAGCGGTCACCGGGGAGCTGTTTTTT,CASSQGLAVTGELFF
TRBV2,few,TRBJ1-5,-,TGTGCCAGCAGCCCCGACAGTAGCAATCAGCCCCAGCATTTT,CASSPDSSNQPQHF
TRBV7-3,-,TRBJ2-1,TRBD1,TGTGCCAGCAGGAAACCGGGACAGGTTACGGCTGAGCAGTTCTTC,CASRKPGQVTAEQFF
TRBV11-2,once,TRBJ1-1,-,TGTGCCAGCAGCTTATCTGCAGGGAACACTGAAGCTTTCTTT,CASSLSAGNTEAFF
TRBV28,-,TRBJ1-2,-,TGTGCCAGTTCGACAGGACCTTATGGCTACACCTTC,CASSTGPYGYTF
TRBV11-2,-,TRBJ1-1,-,TGTGCCAGCAGCTTTTCCGACACCCAGAACACTGAAGCTTTCTTT,CASSFSDTQNTEAFF
TRBV4-1,few,TRBJ2-3,TRBD2,TGCGCCAGCAGCCAACGACTAGCGGGAGCCACAGATACGCAGTATTTT,CASSQRLAGATDTQYF
TRBV4-2,-,TRBJ1-4,-,TGTGCCAGCAGCCCCGGGAGCCTTAATGAAAAACTGTTTTTT,CASSPGSLNEKLFF